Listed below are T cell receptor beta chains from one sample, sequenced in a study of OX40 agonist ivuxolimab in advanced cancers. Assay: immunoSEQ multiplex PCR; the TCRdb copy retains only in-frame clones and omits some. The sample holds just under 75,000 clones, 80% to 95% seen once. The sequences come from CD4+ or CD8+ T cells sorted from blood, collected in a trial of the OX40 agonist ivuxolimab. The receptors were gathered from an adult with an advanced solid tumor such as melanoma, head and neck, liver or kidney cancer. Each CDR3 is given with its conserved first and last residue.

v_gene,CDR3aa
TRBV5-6,CASSLAVGHGYTF
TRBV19,CASSIVRSHYGYTF
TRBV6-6,CASSYSTRNTEAFF
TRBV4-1,CASSRTPSGTYSSYNEQFF
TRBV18,CASSQGTGTGGYTF
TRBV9,CASSVLAGVGEQFF
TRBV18,CASSQSAGTYNNEQFF
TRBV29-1,CSVVVGGSRDEQFF
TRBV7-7,CASSLGTGYNEQFF
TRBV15,CATGQNYEQFF
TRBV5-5,CASSLIVGQINTGELFF
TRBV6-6,CASSYWDSNQPQHF